This TCR beta chain was recorded in a study of cytomegalovirus exposure and HLA in healthy donors (dated by TCRdb to about 2017). Looking at the study overall: According to an earlier analysis of 450 to 650 of the donors, 150 million to 200 million T cells yielded 117 million unique TCR beta sequences and approximately 280 Gb of sequence data. An early release covering some 640 HLA-typed donors comprised about 300 gigabases of sequencing data and some 79 million unique TCR sequences. Of the approximately 400 genotyped donors, about 80% fell in the genetic ancestry cluster associated with self-reported Caucasian donors. The study aimed to test whether signatures of past pathogen exposure could be identified by cataloging public T cell receptors. Using immunosequencing, the study profiled T cell repertoires from 550 to 750 subjects and related those repertoires to cytomegalovirus serostatus. Besides the first cohort of more than 650 subjects, a separate validation cohort made up of roughly 130 different subjects was used. To predict cytomegalovirus infection status, the study combined high-throughput TCR immunosequencing, statistical association of individual TCRs with disease status, and machine learning. To study patterns of TCR occurrence, a later analysis re-analyzed previously published TCR beta repertoires from under 750 donors and added high-resolution HLA genotyping. In the later analysis, no new phenotypic data were used to find candidate immune exposures; instead, reliance was placed on TCR beta sequences and their occurrence across donors. In an earlier analysis of 587 of the donors, high-throughput TCR beta sequencing was used to judge whether each TCR beta V gene segment behaved as functional or pseudogenic. Donor age, sex, ethnicity and CMV serostatus were compiled together with the repertoire data. In a later genetic analysis, genome-wide SNP genotypes for about 55% of the roughly 700 donors were used, and that subset was treated as a discovery cohort. Every repertoire in the discovery cohort had been generated on one and the same sequencing platform. Class I and class II HLA loci were covered by the typing at four-digit resolution. The number of donors typed differed by locus, with roughly 629-640 for A, B, C, DRB1 and DQB1, roughly 520 for DQA1, about 610 for DPA1, and about 450 for DPB1. Five DR-DQ haplotypes were handled as single units for association and clustering because linkage in the cohort was strong. Across 300 to 500 genotyped donors of the cohort, an average of about 220,000 unique TCR beta nucleotide sequences per donor were sequenced, and 15% to 20% of those sequences were non-productive.

Library preparation employed the immunoSEQ multiplex PCR assay. A mixture of 60 forward primers for TCR Vbeta segments and 13 reverse primers for TCR Jbeta segments was used in the multiplex PCR. The CDR3 region of rearranged TCR beta genes was amplified from genomic DNA by a multiplex PCR assay. Amplified TCR beta libraries were sequenced as 87-base-pair reads on the Illumina HiSeq System. In the source study's methods: In a later analysis, some 80 million unique TCR beta chains were counted across the roughly 700 repertoires, and about 9.9 million of these chains were shared by at least two donors. To remove PCR and sequencing errors, raw reads were error-corrected and collapsed into unique sequences using a nearest-neighbor algorithm that merged closely related sequences. To assign V, D and J gene segments, CDR3 sequences were aligned to IMGT reference sequences. Each retained sequence needed at least a six-nucleotide match to both a V gene segment and a J gene segment. A rearrangement was called productive if the CDR3 had no stop codons and remained in frame with V and J, and every other rearrangement was called non-productive. CDR3 was defined by IMGT convention, running from the second conserved V-encoded cysteine to the conserved J-encoded phenylalanine. In an earlier analysis of more than 550 of the donors, sequences lacking an unambiguous match to a single V gene segment were excluded. In an earlier analysis of 587 of the donors, a V segment was called functional when productive rearrangements were above 56.7%, and segregating when the standard deviation between donors exceeded 5%. A statistical classification framework was built to diagnose cytomegalovirus status from the catalog of TCR beta chain sequences. A later analysis assigned V and J genes by comparing TCR nucleotide sequences with IMGT/GENE-DB human TR gene sequences. Using the TCRdist pipeline, a later analysis assigned CDR3 sequences along with most-parsimonious VDJ recombination scenarios. In a later analysis, every TCR beta chain was defined by the combination of its CDR3 amino acid sequence and its V-gene family, and reads without a unique V-gene family were dropped. A later analysis removed several hundred highly shared, low-generation-probability nucleotide sequences to deal with suspected cross-contamination and a sequencing artifact. In a later analysis, a clonal expansion index for each public chain was calculated from normalized within-repertoire ranks of inferred template counts. A later analysis computed generation probabilities with a VDJ recombination model fitted to out-of-frame rearrangements, and checked the results against IGoR. In a later analysis, TCR-TCR, TCR-HLA and TCR-CMV co-occurrence was scored with hypergeometric tests, and a repertoire-size bias correction was applied to TCR pairs. In a later analysis, false discovery rates were estimated by permuting HLA or CMV assignments 20 times. In a later analysis, co-occurring TCRs were grouped using DBSCAN, with TCRdist sequence similarity added in when clustering inside HLA-allele-positive subsets. Repertoires with fewer than 30,000 or more than 120,000 public chains were left out of co-occurrence clustering, as were about 5 repertoires with anomalous nucleotide sharing. Here the immuneACCESS table is served through TCRdb, limited to in-frame sequences with V and J called. Missing clones are a known gap in these copies; in checked studies unresolved V genes cover under half, and the rest lacks a known reason. The DNA was the basis for D and trimming; V, J and clone size are from that table. This sample lists under 120,000 clones; roughly 70% were detected once. 9.5% to 13% of the sample is held by the ten biggest clonotypes.

The research as a whole found: It was suggested by the authors that the approach could potentially be generalized to other disease states and immunological phenotypes. A group of highly shared sequence variants was considered likely to be a technical artifact of the sequencing pipeline. Roughly uniform sequencing depth across donors was assumed in presence/absence analyses, although this assumption may not hold. According to a later analysis, most CMV-associated TCR beta chains appeared to be HLA-restricted, and the HLA associations seemed to be driven largely by CMV exposure. In an earlier analysis of around 600 of the donors, most TCR beta V segments were observed in productive rearrangements about 90% or about 30% of the time, broadly matching IMGT annotations. Immune exposure information for the cohort was limited to CMV serostatus. In this cohort, only TCR beta chains were sequenced, and detectable features were limited by the absence of alpha or paired-chain data. Linkage disequilibrium might explain the correlated functional status among segregating V segments, but an unknown experimental factor could not be ruled out. Most TCR sequences were seen in very few donors, while some public TCRs were found in many individuals. The study gave a list of over 150 TCR beta chains associated with cytomegalovirus. Because counts were too low, seventeen rarely observed V segments, including chromosome 9 orphons, were excluded from the earlier analysis of around 590 of the donors. A later genetic analysis reported fewer N-insertions in productive TCRs among donors in an Asian-associated ancestry cluster than the roughly 720-donor mean. In vitro tests confirmed that three of the cytomegalovirus-associated TCR beta chains recognize cytomegalovirus antigens. According to a later analysis, parvovirus B19, influenza, CMV and Epstein-Barr virus appeared linked to several top co-occurrence clusters. Because some donors lacked HLA typing at each locus, the association tests relied only on the typed subset. In a later analysis, TCR association rates were found to vary across HLA loci, with the most associated TCRs seen for DRB1 alleles and the fewest for HLA-C alleles. A further reported finding was that TCR beta sequences accurately predicted the HLA-A and HLA-B alleles for most subjects in the first cohort. V-gene and J-gene trimming of TCR beta chains was associated with a missense DCLRE1C variant in a later genetic analysis, and the association was replicated in an independent cohort. A later analysis found that HLA-associated TCR beta chains were more clonally expanded and had lower generation probabilities than equally common non-associated chains. Some IMGT-functional V segments, including TRBV6-2 and TRBV6-3, could not be told apart with the 87-base-pair reads, so those segments were excluded. Strong co-occurrence of HLA alleles, especially DR and DQ, made assigning TCR associations to individual alleles difficult. At a false discovery rate of 0.05, a later analysis linked 16,951 TCR beta sequences to specific HLA alleles. The classifier was reported to diagnose cytomegalovirus status with high specificity and sensitivity in both the original cohort and the validation cohort.

In total, 666 healthy bone marrow donors made up the cohort. At the time of sampling, every cohort member was nominally healthy, though immune exposures that went unrecorded were likely present. The donor was CMV seropositive and belonged to the group of 250 to 300 seropositive cohort members. Each donor provided a peripheral blood sample, and peripheral blood mononuclear cells were used for TCR beta sequencing. The Qiagen DNeasy Blood Extraction Kit was used to extract genomic DNA from the blood cell samples. With respect to this clone: What antigen it recognizes has not been identified. No much larger clonotype is one base removed from it; base qualities were not supplied.

The CDR3 contains 14 residues, cysteine and phenylalanine counted. Only CDR3 DNA is held: 42 bases, read in frame from base 1. The trim is 2 bases for V and 0 bases for J, with a gap of 7 bases between the germline ends. The germline V gene (reference sequence) supplies CDR1 SEHNR and CDR2 FQNEAQ. The sequence is built from TRBV7-9 and TRBJ1-1; tentative D gene TRBD1, with 5 bases matching. The material sequenced was PBMCs. The origin of this receptor is a man aged 35 to 55 in good health and CMV-seropositive. The CDR3 protein sequence reads: CASSLQGLNTEAFF. The base sequence is TGTGCCAGCAGCTTACAGGGTTTGAACACTGAAGCTTTCTTT.